The 32 T cell receptor beta chains below were found in one sample sequenced in a study of T cells expressing NK-cell markers. TCRdb reprocessed the 5' RACE reads and stores each CDR3 protein as one record, lacking DNA. The ten top clones account for roughly 1.4%, within a sample of some 500,000 distinct CDR3 sequences. The specimen sequenced was blood T cells: a sorted CD56 or NKG2C T cell subset, CD4+ or CD8+ T cells, or bulk PBMC T cells (not recorded which). The receptors here all came from a woman aged 45 to 65 in good health.

The rearrangement joins TRBV5-1 to TRBJ2-2; the TCRdb D gene call, TRBD1, has no DNA to confirm it. Germline V CDR1 and CDR2: SGHRS, YFSETQ. The CDR3 length is 15 residues. CDR3 loop: CASSYGGEKAGELFF.

The chain employs TRBV5-6 and TRBJ1-4. CDR3 length: 16 amino acids. Germline CDR1 is SGHDT and CDR2 is YYEEEE. CDR3 sequence reads: CASSLASGLVREKLFF.

The rearrangement links TRBV12-3 or TRBV12-4 to TRBJ1-5. CDR3 length: 15 residues. CDR3 protein: CASSPFGGRNQPQHF.

The CDR3 region is CASRGTGGSEQFF. The chain couples TRBV25-1 to TRBJ2-1; TCRdb designates TRBD1, a call that cannot be tested without DNA. Germline assignment: CDR1 MGHDK and CDR2 SYGVNS. The CDR3 is made up of 13 amino acids. The full variable domain, rest sourced from reference TRBV25-1 and TRBJ2-1, is EADIYQTPRYLVIGTGKKITLECSQTMGHDKMYWYQQDPGMELHLIHYSYGVNSTEKGDLSSESTVSRIRTEHFPLTLESARPSHTSQYLCASRGTGGSEQFFGPGTRLTVL.

The chain links TRBV10-2 to TRBJ2-2; as DNA is missing, the TRBD2 call by TCRdb cannot be tested. Germline CDR1 and CDR2: WSHSY and SAAADI. The CDR3 totals 15 residues. The CDR3 spells CASRGLAANTGELFF.

The chain joins TRBV2 to TRBJ2-7; TCRdb reports TRBD1, a call that lacks DNA to check it against. The CDR3 has 15 residues. The germline gives CDR1 SNHLY, CDR2 FYNNEI. CDR3 sequence: CASSSPDRETDEQYF. The entire variable domain, with the rest obtained from reference TRBV2 and TRBJ2-7, is as follows: EPEVTQTPSHQVTQMGQEVILRCVPISNHLYFYWYRQILGQKVEFLVSFYNNEISEKSEIFDDQFSVERPDGSNFTLKIRSTKLEDSAMYFCASSSPDRETDEQYFGPGTRLTVT.

V and J are TRBV5-1 and TRBJ2-2. This CDR3 comprises 14 residues. The germline CDR1 and CDR2 sequences are SGHRS and YFSETQ. The CDR3 loop reads CASSGRLGSGELFF.

This chain joins TRBV14 and TRBJ2-3; TCRdb indicates TRBD2, and absent DNA this call remains unverified. The V gene's germline CDR1 is SGHDN and CDR2 FVKESK. The CDR3 has 13 amino acids. CDR3 amino acids: CASSQTLGVSQYF.

This rearrangement joins TRBV2 to TRBJ1-5; TCRdb outputs TRBD1, but without DNA this stays unchecked. CDR3 length: 14 amino acids. Germline V lookup: CDR1 SNHLY, CDR2 FYNNEI. The CDR3: CASSTDSSNQPQHF.

This chain connects TRBV5-1 to TRBJ2-2; TCRdb calls TRBD1, which cannot be checked without DNA. Germline V lookup: CDR1 SGHRS, CDR2 YFSETQ. This CDR3 is built from 15 residues. The CDR3 sequence: CASSINRGEAEELFF.

V and J are TRBV12-3 or TRBV12-4 and TRBJ1-1. The CDR3 spans 15 residues. The CDR3 sequence: CASSLRRGGGTEAFF.

V usage is TRBV4-2 and J usage is TRBJ2-7; TCRdb indicates TRBD1, and absent DNA this call remains unverified. Germline lookup yields CDR1 LGHNA and CDR2 YNFKEQ. The CDR3 totals 13 residues. CDR3 sequence: CASSPTPNHEQYF.

The chain joins TRBV11-1 to TRBJ2-2; TCRdb outputs TRBD1, but without DNA this stays unchecked. The CDR3 runs 14 residues. Germline loops: CDR1 SGHAT, CDR2 FQDESV (reference sequence). CDR3 region: CASRRGQYTGELFF.

The V gene is TRBV4-1, the J gene TRBJ2-3; absent DNA, TCRdb's TRBD2 call cannot be checked. CDR1 and CDR2 from the germline V gene are MGHRA and YSYEKL. The CDR3 spans 17 residues. The CDR3 reads CASSLGTSGSFADTQYF.

This chain's CDR3 is CASSYGPGSGANVLTF. This chain links TRBV5-1 with TRBJ2-6. Germline-derived CDR1 and CDR2 are SGHRS and YFSETQ. The CDR3 is 16 residues long.

V usage is TRBV25-1 and J usage is TRBJ2-1; TCRdb's D call of TRBD1 is untestable without DNA. CDR1 and CDR2 (germline): MGHDK, SYGVNS. The CDR3 loop spans 14 amino acids. The CDR3 here is CASSEPGQKNEQFF.

This chain links TRBV24-1 with TRBJ2-1; TCRdb reports TRBD1, a call that lacks DNA to check it against. The germline CDR1 and CDR2 sequences are KGHDR and SFDVKD. CDR3 size: 15 residues. CDR3 region: CATSHRVGGYNEQFF.

The J gene is TRBJ1-1, the V gene TRBV27; the TRBD1 assignment by TCRdb is unverifiable without DNA. Per germline, CDR1 MNHEY and CDR2 SMNVEV (reference sequence). The CDR3 runs 15 residues. The CDR3: CASRGQGELNTEAFF.

The chain joins TRBV4-1 to TRBJ2-1; the TRBD1 assignment by TCRdb is unverifiable without DNA. Germline V CDR1 and CDR2: MGHRA, YSYEKL. The CDR3 is 15 residues long. This CDR3 is CASSQDPGRRDEQFF.

The rearrangement joins TRBV6-1 to TRBJ1-1; TCRdb names TRBD1, which stays unverified in the absence of DNA. The germline gives CDR1 MNHNS, CDR2 SASEGT. This CDR3 contains 14 residues. The CDR3 here is CASSGGPIKTEAFF.

The J gene is TRBJ1-4, the V gene TRBV6-1; TCRdb lists TRBD1, though no DNA is available to test this call. The CDR3 covers 15 residues. Germline V CDR1 and CDR2: MNHNS, SASEGT. The CDR3 sequence: CASSELLRGNEKLFF.

The chain is built from TRBV29-1 and TRBJ2-5; TCRdb's D gene call, TRBD1, goes unchecked for lack of DNA. The CDR3 runs 11 residues. Germline V lookup: CDR1 SQVTM, CDR2 ANQGSEA. The CDR3 sequence is CSVLPGETQYF.

The rearrangement links TRBV2 to TRBJ2-1; TCRdb's D call, TRBD2, is unchecked because there is no DNA. Germline CDR1 reads SNHLY; CDR2 reads FYNNEI. The CDR3 runs to 16 residues. CDR3 sequence: CASSEKGLDPYNEQFF.

The gene calls are TRBV12-3 or TRBV12-4 and TRBJ2-2; TCRdb's D gene call, TRBD1, goes unchecked for lack of DNA. The CDR3 is 15 amino acids. CDR3 amino acids: CASSFGTGGTGELFF.

The chain joins TRBV25-1 to TRBJ1-6. Per the germline V gene, CDR1 is MGHDK and CDR2 is SYGVNS. This CDR3 has 15 amino acids. This CDR3 is CASSESGTYNSPLHF.

The V gene is TRBV10-2, the J gene TRBJ2-6; the D gene TCRdb calls, TRBD1, cannot be checked with no DNA. Germline CDR1 WSHSY, CDR2 SAAADI. The CDR3 extends over 18 amino acids. The CDR3 here is CASSTRTGGISGANVLTF.

The chain is built from TRBV12-3 or TRBV12-4 and TRBJ2-2; the D call from TCRdb, TRBD2, cannot be confirmed without DNA. This CDR3 contains 16 residues. The CDR3 is CASSLARGANTGELFF.

This chain joins TRBV28 and TRBJ2-1; the TRBD2 assignment by TCRdb is unverifiable without DNA. Germline loops: CDR1 MDHEN, CDR2 SYDVKM. CDR3 length: 16 residues. CDR3 amino acids: CASQTPWGTSGNEQFF.

This chain links TRBV24-1 with TRBJ2-2. The V gene's germline CDR1 is KGHDR and CDR2 SFDVKD. The CDR3 covers 15 residues. CDR3 region: CATSDLAPDTGELFF.

The chain has TRBV5-1 and TRBJ1-6; the TCRdb D gene call, TRBD1, has no DNA to confirm it. The length of the CDR3 is 15 residues. Germline lookup yields CDR1 SGHRS and CDR2 YFSETQ. The CDR3 sequence is CASSPTGTGNSPLHF.

The V gene is TRBV2, the J gene TRBJ1-1; absent DNA, TCRdb's TRBD1 call cannot be checked. The CDR3 has 14 amino acids. Germline V gene data show CDR1 as SNHLY and CDR2 as FYNNEI. CDR3: CARNRDASSTEAFF.

V is TRBV5-1 and J is TRBJ2-4; TCRdb's assignment of TRBD1 cannot be checked, as there is no DNA. The CDR3 runs 14 residues. In germline, CDR1 is SGHRS, CDR2 YFSETQ. The CDR3 sequence is CASSGGTAENIQYF. Full variable domain (outside the CDR3, taken from reference TRBV5-1 and TRBJ2-4): KAGVTQTPRYLIKTRGQQVTLSCSPISGHRSVSWYQQTPGQGLQFLFEYFSETQRNKGNFPGRFSGRQFSNSRSEMNVSTLELGDSALYLCASSGGTAENIQYFGAGTRLSVL.